Included here is one T cell receptor beta chain sequence, with context. The antigen is not known. The germline gives CDR1 MDHEN, CDR2 SYDVKM. The CDR3 consists of 14 residues. V dropped 3 bases and J dropped 9 bases, with 16 bases sitting between them. Time point in this sample: blood 2 weeks post-SBRT. The treatment was: 15 Gy SBRT to primary tumor, nephrectomy 4 weeks later. The data were obtained in a study of radiation and T cells in renal cell carcinoma. Study-level results: In blood, top tumor clones expanded by 2 weeks, shrinking by 4. Baseline intratumoral clonotype presence is unknown without pretreatment biopsies.

Sequencing used immunoSEQ multiplex PCR; TCRdb keeps in-frame clones, though not all of them. The sample holds some 72,000 clones, around 80% seen once. Material: blood, obtained from a patient whose treatment included radiotherapy and nephrectomy. This chain joins TRBV28 and TRBJ2-3; D not certain. The sequence came from a man between 60 and 70 years old with renal cell carcinoma. CDR3 bases: TGTGCCAGCAGTTTCGCCTCGGGCCTCGGGACGCAGTATTTT. Residues: CASSFASGLGTQYF. The complete variable domain, with remaining parts taken from reference TRBV28 and TRBJ2-3, reads DVKVTQSSRYLVKRTGEKVFLECVQDMDHENMFWYRQDPGLGLRLIYFSYDVKMKEKGDIPEGYSVSREKKERFSLILESASTNQTSMYLCASSFASGLGTQYFGPGTRLTVL.